Shown below are 10 T cell receptor beta chains from a single sample sequenced in a study of PD-L1 blockade in urothelial cancer. Stated time point: peripheral blood 6 weeks after treatment start. Profiled with immunoSEQ multiplex PCR; TCRdb holds only in-frame clones, not every one. The table lists tens of thousands of clones, 65% to 85% of them singletons. The material was PBMCs, obtained around atezolizumab (anti-PD-L1) treatment. The receptors originated from a man between 65 and 85 years old with urothelial cancer.

This chain uses TRBV5-1 with TRBJ2-7, with a tentative D call TRBD2 (5 bases). Germline V gene sequence: CDR1 SGHRS, CDR2 YFSETQ. Trimming took off 0 bases at V and 6 bases at J, with 13 bases between the two ends. The CDR3 spans 14 residues. For the CDR3, the DNA is TGCGCCAGCAGCTTGGTCCAGGCGGAGGCCGAGCAGTACTTC. Protein sequence: CASSLVQAEAEQYF.

J is TRBJ1-5 and V is TRBV21-1; TRBD1 was called by the table and not checked on the DNA. TRBV21-1 is shown as a pseudogene. This CDR3 is 21 amino acids long. The CDR3 loop is CASICFGGTGAFLFGNQPQHF. CDR3 coding DNA: TGTGCCAGCATCTGCTTCGGTGGGACAGGGGCTTTTCTTTTTGGCAATCAGCCCCAGCATTTT.

The chain carries TRBV14 and TRBJ2-7; maybe TRBD1 (6 bases). The CDR3 extends over 14 amino acids. V lost 4 bases to trimming and J lost 6 bases, with 16 bases between them. Germline V CDR1 and CDR2: SGHDN, FVKESK. CDR3 nucleotides: TGTGCCAGCAGCCCCCTAGGGACATCGGGCGAGCAGTACTTC. Protein sequence: CASSPLGTSGEQYF.

The J gene is TRBJ2-7, the V gene TRBV6-5; TRBD1 aligns across 7 bases. Germline loops: CDR1 MNHEY, CDR2 SVGAGI. Germline trimming cut 4 bases from V and 5 bases from J; bases unmatched to any gene: 5. The CDR3 covers 13 residues. The CDR3 reads CASSSTGLHEQYF. DNA of the CDR3: TGTGCCAGCAGTTCGACAGGGTTGCACGAGCAGTACTTC.

This chain uses TRBV4-2 with TRBJ2-1, with D possibly being TRBD2 (6 bases). The CDR3 is made up of 15 amino acids. The ends were cut back, 4 bases at V and 4 bases at J, with 14 bases in the middle. Germline lookup yields CDR1 LGHNA and CDR2 YNFKEQ. CDR3 region: CASSPGRDQYNEQFF. The CDR3 DNA is TGTGCCAGCAGCCCGGGGCGGGACCAGTACAATGAGCAGTTCTTC.

The chain employs TRBV6-5 and TRBJ2-7, with TRBD2 as a possible D gene (6 bases). The length of the CDR3 is 14 residues. Trimming took off 2 bases at V and 2 bases at J, with 10 bases between the two ends. Germline assignment: CDR1 MNHEY and CDR2 SVGAGI. CDR3 sequence (DNA): TGTGCCAGCAGTTACCCGCTAGCGACCTACGAGCAGTACTTC. Its translation is CASSYPLATYEQYF.

The chain couples TRBV18 to TRBJ1-4; no definite D call. CDR1 KGHSH and CDR2 LQKENI come from the germline V gene. This CDR3 spans 16 amino acids. The V and J ends lost 9 bases and 4 bases respectively, with 21 bases between them. Written as DNA, the CDR3 is TGTGCCAGTTCCGTTCTACCATGGTATGATAATGAAAAACTGTTTTTT. As protein: CASSVLPWYDNEKLFF.

This clone has just a few counts. The V and J genes are TRBV27 and TRBJ1-2; 10 bases map to TRBD1. Unmatched junction bases numbered 8, after V lost 5 bases and J lost 8 bases. Germline CDR1 is MNHEY and CDR2 is SMNVEV (reference sequence). The CDR3 is made up of 14 amino acids. The CDR3 DNA follows: TGTGCCAGCAGTCCGACAGGGGGCTCTGGGGGCTACACCTTC. As protein: CASSPTGGSGGYTF.

The chain has TRBV18 and TRBJ2-7, with 8 bases aligning to TRBD1. Germline CDR1 is KGHSH and CDR2 is LQKENI. The junction had 5 bases not matched to a gene; V was cut back by 2 bases and J by 2 bases. This CDR3 is built from 15 residues. This CDR3 is CASSPGTGTTYEQYF. The CDR3 nucleotides read TGTGCCAGCTCACCAGGGACAGGAACTACCTACGAGCAGTACTTC.

The V gene is TRBV5-1, the J gene TRBJ2-2; D is undetermined. The CDR3 length is 12 residues. Between the trimmed V and J ends, which lost 5 bases and 5 bases, there was a span of 7 bases. Germline-derived CDR1 and CDR2 are SGHRS and YFSETQ. Here the CDR3 reads CASSSQTGELFF. As DNA, the CDR3 is TGCGCCAGCAGTTCTCAGACCGGGGAGCTGTTTTTT.